This T cell receptor beta chain originates from a study of long-term antiretroviral therapy in people with HIV. Treatment of all HIV participants took place in the United States. The assay used was immunoSEQ (version v3.0), run at survey level. Sequencing was performed with immunoSEQ multiplex PCR; in TCRdb, only in-frame clones are kept and a portion is missing. The repertoire includes about 24,000 clones, 85% to 95% of them detected once, and roughly 2.2% sits in the top ten. On this clone: The target antigen is unknown.

The CDR3 is 12 residues long. CDR1 and CDR2 (germline): SEHNR, FQNEAQ (reference sequence). Trimming took off 3 bases at V and 7 bases at J, with 10 bases between the two ends. Regarding the study as a whole: Investigators report no available data on ART adherence, viral resistance or therapy changes.

The sequence was collected from a woman aged 45-65 years with HIV. The sequencing here drew on unsorted PBMCs, taken about 4.7 years after starting antiretroviral therapy. The rearrangement links TRBV7-9 to TRBJ2-7; no firm D call. The CDR3 nucleotides are TGTGCCAGCAGCTTTGGGCATGGGGAGCAGTACTTC. Residues: CASSFGHGEQYF.